The 10 T cell receptor beta chains below all came from one sample that was sequenced in a study of T cells in Graves' hyperthyroidism and ophthalmopathy. Amplified TCR beta CDR3 regions derived from RNA transcripts. Carried out on the TCR CDR3, a first-round RT-PCR used the HTBI primer set. MiXCR, run by TCRdb on the multiplex PCR reads, gives a single entry per CDR3 protein. This sample has some 460,000 distinct CDR3 sequences, with 15% to 18% found just once. The sequenced sample consisted of blood. These receptors originate from a woman between 18 and 29 years old with Graves' hyperthyroidism.

This clonotype has at least ten counts. The chain links TRBV11-2 to TRBJ1-2; D is possibly TRBD1 (5 bases). V was shortened by 4 bases and J by 7 bases, with 19 bases between the two germline ends. This CDR3 region has 15 residues. CDR1 SGHAT and CDR2 FQNNGV come from the germline V gene. In DNA form, the CDR3 reads TGTGCCAGCAGCTCTCGGGACGGCTTCTATGGTGGCTACACCTTC. It encodes CASSSRDGFYGGYTF. Full variable domain (outside the CDR3, taken from reference TRBV11-2 and TRBJ1-2): EAGVAQSPRYKIIEKRQSVAFWCNPISGHATLYWYQQILGQGPKLLIQFQNNGVVDDSQLPKDRFSAERLKGVDSTLKIQPAKLEDSAVYLCASSSRDGFYGGYTFGSGTRLTVV.

In regard to this clonotype: A much larger clone is a single base away; this may be a read error. The rearrangement links TRBV3-1 to TRBJ1-5; D is unresolved. With 4 bases removed from V and 7 bases from J, the gap between germline ends came to 14 bases. The V gene's germline CDR1 is LGHDT and CDR2 YNNKEL (reference sequence). The CDR3 is made up of 14 amino acids. In DNA, the CDR3 is TGTGCCAGCAGCCTTACCCAAGTGGGGCAGCCCCAGCATTTT. Translating it yields CASSLTQVGQPQHF.

This clonotype was picked up many times. CDR3 amino acids: CASRTQPSPRTGLNTEAFF. For the CDR3, the DNA is TGTGCCAGCAGAACACAGCCCTCACCGAGGACAGGATTGAACACTGAAGCTTTCTTT. The chain is built from TRBV6-1 and TRBJ1-1, with 7 bases that match TRBD1. Germline V gene data show CDR1 as MNHNS and CDR2 as SASEGT. V was clipped by 6 bases and J by 0 bases; unmatched bases: 19. This CDR3 is built from 19 residues.

This clonotype has ten or more counts. The chain joins TRBV28 to TRBJ2-1; D perhaps matches TRBD2 (6 bases). The CDR3 totals 16 residues. The germline gives CDR1 MDHEN, CDR2 SYDVKM. Trimming shortened V by 1 base and J by 0 bases, and 10 bases separated the two germline ends. CDR3 sequence reads: CASSLFSTSSYNEQFF. The CDR3 bases are TGTGCCAGCAGTTTATTTTCGACTAGCTCCTACAATGAGCAGTTCTTC. Variable domain in full (rest from reference TRBV28 and TRBJ2-1): DVKVTQSSRYLVKRTGEKVFLECVQDMDHENMFWYRQDPGLGLRLIYFSYDVKMKEKGDIPEGYSVSREKKERFSLILESASTNQTSMYLCASSLFSTSSYNEQFFGPGTRLTVL.

This clonotype was detected ten times or more. This chain links TRBV5-1 with TRBJ1-2; possibly TRBD1 for D (6 bases). Trimming stripped 0 bases from V and 1 base from J, with 13 bases between. The germline V gene has CDR1 SGHRS and CDR2 YFSETQ. The CDR3 has 16 amino acids. CDR3 sequence: CASSLAGQNINYGYTF. The CDR3 DNA reads TGCGCCAGCAGCTTGGCGGGACAAAATATTAACTATGGCTACACCTTC.

This sequence joins TRBV24-1 and TRBJ2-2; D gene ambiguous. The CDR3 totals 12 residues. CDR1 and CDR2 from the germline V gene are KGHDR and SFDVKD. V lost 6 bases, J lost 1 base, and 2 bases lay in between. Here the CDR3 reads CATSLNTGELFF. DNA for the CDR3: TGTGCCACCAGTTTGAACACCGGGGAGCTGTTTTTT.

The sample holds many counts of this clonotype. This sequence joins TRBV7-8 and TRBJ2-7; 9 bases agree with TRBD1. The germline gives CDR1 SGHVS, CDR2 FQNEAQ. With 4 bases clipped from V and 2 bases from J, the junction kept 3 bases outside the gene matches. The CDR3 runs to 14 residues. CDR3 sequence reads: CASSSYRGPYEQYF. In DNA form, the CDR3 reads TGTGCCAGCAGCTCATACAGGGGGCCCTACGAGCAGTACTTC.

This clonotype came up many times. The J gene is TRBJ2-3, the V gene TRBV7-6; D not resolved. V lost 2 bases to trimming and J lost 4 bases, with 13 bases between them. Germline V gene lookup returns CDR1 SGHVS and CDR2 FNYEAQ. This CDR3 has 15 residues. In nucleotides, the CDR3 is TGTGCCAGCAGCTTAATAGCCCGAGCCCCAGATACGCAGTATTTT. This translates into CASSLIARAPDTQYF.

In its sample, this clonotype was seen a few times. The chain carries TRBV12-3 or TRBV12-4 and TRBJ2-1, with 9 bases lining up with TRBD1. This CDR3 region has 14 residues. The V and J ends lost 10 bases and 6 bases, in that order; junction bases with no gene match: 10. CDR3 amino acids: CATRKDRGVNEQFF. CDR3 nucleotides: TGTGCCACACGGAAGGACAGGGGAGTCAATGAGCAGTTCTTC.

Ten or more counts support this clonotype. The V gene is TRBV5-1, the J gene TRBJ1-1; 7 bases fit TRBD1. Germline V gene lookup returns CDR1 SGHRS and CDR2 YFSETQ. The CDR3 is made up of 14 amino acids. V gave up 4 bases and J gave up 5 bases; unmatched junction bases: 8. The CDR3 bases are TGCGCCAGCAGCACCCCGGGACAGCTGACTGAAGCTTTCTTT. It encodes CASSTPGQLTEAFF.